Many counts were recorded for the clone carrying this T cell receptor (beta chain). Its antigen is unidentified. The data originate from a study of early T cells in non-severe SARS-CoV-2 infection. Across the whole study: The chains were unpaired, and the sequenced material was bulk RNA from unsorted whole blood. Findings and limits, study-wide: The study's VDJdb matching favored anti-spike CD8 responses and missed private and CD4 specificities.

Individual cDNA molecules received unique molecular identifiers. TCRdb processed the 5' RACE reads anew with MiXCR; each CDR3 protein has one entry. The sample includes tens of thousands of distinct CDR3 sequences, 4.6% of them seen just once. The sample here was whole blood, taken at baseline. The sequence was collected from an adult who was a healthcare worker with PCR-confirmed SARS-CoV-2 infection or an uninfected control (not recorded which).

Written as DNA, the CDR3 is TGTGCCAGCAAAGGGACTAGCGGGACCTTAGGACCCAATGAGCAGTTCTTC. This sequence encodes CASKGTSGTLGPNEQFF. V usage is TRBV10-3 and J usage is TRBJ2-1; 13 bases are shared with TRBD2. Germline V gene data show CDR1 as ENHRY and CDR2 as SYGVKD. This CDR3 is built from 17 residues. V lost 10 bases to trimming and J lost 6 bases; unmatched junction nucleotides: 15.